This TCR beta chain was found in a study of long-term antiretroviral therapy in people with HIV (dated by TCRdb to about 2022). For the wider study: The earliest samples were collected roughly a decade before the 2015 WHO recommendation for immediate ART, at a time when ART was usually postponed until CD4 counts fell. A total of 150 to 200 cryopreserved PBMC samples came from roughly 30 adults with confirmed HIV infection and were collected serially over a mean of roughly 6 years (range 1-12). Of the approximately 28 participants with HIV, about a dozen were female. A retrospective serial study tested whether changes in peripheral blood TRB repertoire composition and diversity were associated with ART initiation and durable HIV suppression. No cross-contamination during QIAcube processing was shown when test extractions of a monoclonal T-cell line were performed alongside over 25 polyclonal samples.

Inclusion was restricted to participants for whom at least one PBMC sample before ART initiation and at least two post-ART samples were available. Every participant with HIV received treatment in the United States of America. Before DNA extraction, cryopreserved samples of about 0.95-11 million PBMC were thawed and washed. At the time of the earliest PBMC sample, participants with HIV were aged between roughly 20 and 60 years. Each participant contributed PBMC samples from 1-4 timepoints before ART initiation and 2-8 timepoints after ART initiation, with a median of 7 samples. For every participant, serial HIV viral load, CD4+ T-cell count, ART history and demographic data were obtained. Genomic DNA was extracted from unsorted PBMC with a Qiagen kit on a QIAcube, processed in batches of 12 samples. The paper as a whole reports these results and caveats: Expanded TRB clones identified before ART initiation dominated the repertoire across all time points, though the dominance fluctuated and decreased in many PLHIV after ART. Limited PBMC availability meant only the TCR beta chain was sequenced, without alpha chain pairing. HIV repertoires had narrower CDR3 length ranges than controls, and the network structure suggested an antigen-experienced repertoire that shifted only slightly toward naive after ART. The samples span the years 2004 to 2017, and the ART regimens used may be less effective than current regimens. Unsorted PBMC were profiled instead of sorted CD4+ and CD8+ T cells because pre-ART samples had limited cell numbers. Inferences about post-ART repertoire changes are limited because no data were available on ART adherence, viral resistance or therapy changes. Starting ART was linked to a significant rise in TRB diversity, yet even after long-term ART the diversity remained significantly lower than in transplant donor controls.

The immunoSEQ hsTCRB v3.0 assay was used at survey level resolution for TRB variable region sequencing. A depth of roughly 40,000-50,000 T-cell genomes per sample was targeted for TRB sequencing. Pooled TRB libraries were sequenced on an Illumina MiSeq with a v3 150-cycle kit. The published analysis was carried out like this. Repertoire analysis ran in R within a reproducible Nextflow workflow covering QC, data transformation and analysis. LymphoSeq2, an R package for exploring AIRR-Seq data, was used to implement custom analyses. After excluding a few samples that yielded fewer than 5000 total TRB sequences, roughly 190 HIV repertoires remained for analysis. Of the roughly 180 retained HIV repertoires, approximately 60 were collected before and 129 after ART initiation. Each repertoire was downsampled to 5000 TRB nucleotide sequences, and summary statistics were averaged across 100 downsampling iterations. The analysis kept only TRB sequences whose CDR3 regions were at least seven amino acids long. Two measures captured diversity: a Shannon entropy-derived clonality score and the Gini coefficient. In repertoire networks, the top 5000 CDR3 amino acid sequences were linked whenever an edit distance of one separated two sequences. For TRB CDR3 amino acid sequences, antigen specificity groups and MHC restriction were predicted with GLIPH2. CDR3 amino acid sequences were matched against VDJdb and McPAS-TCR to flag known CMV, EBV, HIV or tissue antigen associations. Pre-ART, post-ART and control groups were compared with Wilcoxon signed-rank tests and Holm-Bonferroni correction. TCRdb mirrors the immuneACCESS table, restricted to in-frame sequences. Some clones are absent from its copies; in checked studies, under half trace to an unresolved V gene, and the reason for the others is unknown. That table furnishes V, J and clone size, whereas the DNA furnished D and trimming. In all, the sample holds about 27,000 clones, and 80% to 95% of those were seen once. The ten top clones hold more than 8% of the sample.

Counted from cysteine to phenylalanine, this CDR3 has 15 amino acids. Of the read, only the CDR3 DNA is kept; its 45 bases are in frame from base 1. CDR1 SGHRS and CDR2 YFSETQ are derived from the germline V gene. V is cut by 4 bases and J by 4 bases, and the space between the germline ends is 15 bases. As concerns this clone: Its antigen is unknown. No base quality values were provided; no much bigger clone lies one nucleotide off.

The clonotype comes from a woman in her thirties or forties with HIV. Rearrangement joined TRBV5-1 to TRBJ2-1, with no confident D gene call. The sequences come from unsorted PBMCs, collected 7.6 years after starting antiretroviral therapy. The CDR3: CASSTSSNSYNEQFF. The sequenced DNA: TGCGCCAGCAGCACTTCTTCTAACAGTTACAATGAGCAGTTCTTC.